Below, 20 T cell receptor beta chains from the same sample are listed, as sequenced in a study of post-analysis software for immune sequencing data. Their recognized antigens are unknown. Built from TCR beta cDNA, the libraries had unique molecular identifiers in them. TCRdb called the PCR reads again in MiXCR, with one record for every CDR3 protein. Among approximately 660,000 distinct CDR3 sequences, 55% to 60% were seen once, and the ten largest hold approximately 10%. The study, taken as a whole, reports: Patients carried a handful of TRBV segments more frequently than controls did, and TRBV5-6, TRBV5-1 and TRBV20-1 were among them.

Sequencing used blood. These receptors originate from a girl aged 2-10 years with multiple sclerosis.

This chain connects TRBV6-6 to TRBJ1-2; 9 nucleotides match TRBD1. Germline V gives CDR1 MNHNY, CDR2 SVGAGI (reference sequence). Trimming removed 0 bases from V and 8 bases from J; junction bases left unmatched: 4. The CDR3 is 14 residues long. CDR3 loop: CASSYSQGARGYTF. In nucleotides, the CDR3 is TGTGCCAGCAGTTACTCACAGGGGGCGCGGGGCTACACCTTC.

This clonotype was observed a single time. Written as DNA, the CDR3 is TGTGCCAGCAGTTTTGAGTTGGGGTACGAGCAGTACTTC. Encoded protein: CASSFELGYEQYF. V and J are TRBV12-3 or TRBV12-4 and TRBJ2-5; D gene uncertain. The J call could be wrong; TRBJ2-7 is a better fit for the DNA end. CDR3 length: 13 amino acids.

V gene TRBV12-3 or TRBV12-4 combines with J gene TRBJ2-3; D ambiguous. V shed 2 bases and J shed 4 bases, with 4 bases lying between them. The CDR3 consists of 12 residues. CDR3 in DNA: TGTGCCAGCAGTTTATATTCAGATACGCAGTATTTT. It codes for CASSLYSDTQYF.

Worth noting for this clonotype: The junction departs from germline at one end; a sequencing error may be responsible. V usage is TRBV24-1 and J usage is TRBJ2-1; 10 bases agree with TRBD2. Germline-derived CDR1 and CDR2 are KGHDR and SFDVKD. This CDR3 spans 14 amino acids. As DNA, the CDR3 is TGTGCCATCAGTGAAGCGGGGGGGAACAATGAGCAGTTCTTC. It translates to CAISEAGGNNEQFF.

The chain recombines TRBV6-5 with TRBJ2-7; D perhaps matches TRBD1 (6 bases). Trimming left V 0 bases short and J 4 bases short, with 13 bases between. CDR3 length: 15 residues. Germline CDR1 is MNHEY and CDR2 is SVGAGI. The chain's CDR3 is CASSYSTDSNYEQYF. As DNA, the CDR3 is TGTGCCAGCAGTTACTCGACGGACAGCAATTACGAGCAGTACTTC.

The chain combines TRBV12-3 or TRBV12-4 with TRBJ2-3; D perhaps matches TRBD2 (6 bases). V was shortened by 3 bases and J by 6 bases, with 19 bases between the two germline ends. The CDR3 runs 16 residues. The CDR3 sequence: CASSFGRAGRGDTQYF. The DNA for the CDR3 is TGTGCCAGCAGTTTTGGGCGAGCGGGCCGGGGGGATACGCAGTATTTT.

CDR3 nucleotides: TGTGCCAGCAGTTTCTGGGGAGACTCATCTCGGGAGCAGTACTTC. Protein sequence: CASSFWGDSSREQYF. V is TRBV27 and J is TRBJ2-4; maybe TRBD2 (6 bases). V was trimmed by 3 bases and J by 13 bases, leaving 22 bases between them. CDR1 is MNHEY and CDR2 is SMNVEV in the germline V gene (reference sequence). The CDR3 has 15 amino acids.

The chain links TRBV4-2 to TRBJ2-1; TRBD1 might be the D (5 bases). Trimming took 5 bases from V and 5 from J, leaving 16 bases between them. CDR1 is LGHNA and CDR2 is YNFKEQ in the germline V gene. The CDR3 contains 15 residues. The CDR3 bases are TGTGCCAGCAGCAACAGGCCCCAGGACGACAATGAGCAGTTCTTC. Protein sequence: CASSNRPQDDNEQFF.

In its sample, this clonotype was seen once. The DNA of the CDR3 is TGTGCCAGCAGCCAAGATGTCTACCCGGCGGGCAACTACGAGCAGTACTTC. It specifies CASSQDVYPAGNYEQYF. The chain couples TRBV3-1 to TRBJ2-7; possibly TRBD2 for D (5 bases). Trimming left V 0 bases short and J 3 bases short, with 18 bases between. Germline-derived CDR1 and CDR2 are LGHDT and YNNKEL (reference sequence). This CDR3 has 17 amino acids.

The CDR3: CASSPSQSSGGLNTGELFF. DNA for the CDR3: TGTGCCAGCAGCCCGTCCCAATCTAGCGGGGGACTCAACACCGGGGAGCTGTTTTTT. The V call is TRBV4-2, the J call TRBJ2-2; 10 nucleotides line up with TRBD2. Trimming took 4 bases from V and 2 from J; bases not matched to a gene: 13. From germline, CDR1 is LGHNA and CDR2 YNFKEQ. CDR3 length: 19 residues.

This clonotype was picked up a small number of times. This CDR3 reads CSARSRDRTDNEQFF. The CDR3 DNA reads as TGCAGTGCCAGAAGCCGGGACAGAACAGACAATGAGCAGTTCTTC. This sequence joins TRBV20-1 and TRBJ2-1, with 7 bases fitting TRBD1. V trimming: 6 bases; J trimming: 5 bases; junction bases outside the gene matches: 13. The germline gives CDR1 DFQATT, CDR2 SNEGSKA (reference sequence). The CDR3 extends over 15 amino acids.

J is TRBJ1-2 and V is TRBV20-1; 8 bases line up with TRBD1. This CDR3 region has 13 residues. Losses at the gene ends were 6 bases for V and 0 bases for J; bases not matched to a gene: 3. Per the germline V gene, CDR1 is DFQATT and CDR2 is SNEGSKA (reference sequence). The CDR3 sequence is CSARQGPNYGYTF. In DNA, the CDR3 is TGCAGTGCCCGACAGGGGCCTAACTATGGCTACACCTTC.

The CDR3 DNA is TGTGCCAGCAGTTACTCGGGGCTGGCAGGCTATGGCTACACCTTC. It encodes CASSYSGLAGYGYTF. The rearrangement joins TRBV6-5 to TRBJ1-2; tentatively, D is TRBD1 (5 bases). The CDR3 loop spans 15 amino acids. The germline V gene has CDR1 MNHEY and CDR2 SVGAGI. Trimming cost V 0 bases and J 4 bases, with 12 bases left between them.

This clonotype was observed a few times. The chain employs TRBV12-3 or TRBV12-4 and TRBJ2-1, with TRBD1 matching over 7 bases. CDR3 length: 15 amino acids. V shed 1 base and J 4 bases; nucleotides not matched to a gene: 4. The CDR3 DNA follows: TGTGCCAGCAGTTTAGGGGACAGAAGATACAATGAGCAGTTCTTC. This translates into CASSLGDRRYNEQFF.

V is TRBV20-1 and J is TRBJ1-2, with TRBD1 matching 7 bases. Germline loops: CDR1 DFQATT, CDR2 SNEGSKA (reference sequence). There are 12 residues in the CDR3. The J segment lost 5 bases and the V segment lost 6 bases, leaving 6 bases of the junction unmatched. The chain's CDR3 is CSAPGGEYGYTF. In DNA, the CDR3 is TGCAGTGCACCAGGGGGAGAGTATGGCTACACCTTC.

CDR3 DNA sequence: TGCGCCAGCAGCCAAGATGGCGCAGGGGGCTACGAGCAGTACTTC. This codes for CASSQDGAGGYEQYF. The chain carries TRBV4-1 and TRBJ2-7; 7 bases agree with TRBD1. Germline lookup yields CDR1 MGHRA and CDR2 YSYEKL. The length of the CDR3 is 15 residues. J was trimmed by 3 bases and V by 0 bases; bases with no gene match: 5.

In its sample, this clonotype was seen a few times. The chain joins TRBV5-1 to TRBJ1-1; unclear D gene. This CDR3 contains 14 residues. Trimming cost V 0 bases and J 0 bases, with 6 bases left between them. Germline V gives CDR1 SGHRS, CDR2 YFSETQ. The CDR3 reads CASSLDALNTEAFF. CDR3 in DNA: TGCGCCAGCAGCTTGGATGCTCTGAACACTGAAGCTTTCTTT.

The CDR3 sequence: CASSLVITSSYEQYF. The CDR3 DNA sequence: TGTGCCAGCAGTCTGGTGATAACAAGCTCCTACGAGCAGTACTTC. The rearrangement links TRBV2 to TRBJ2-7, with D unclear. This CDR3 has 15 amino acids. Germline loops: CDR1 SNHLY, CDR2 FYNNEI. V was clipped by 5 bases and J by 0 bases, with 14 bases between them. Filled out from reference TRBV2 and TRBJ2-7, the complete variable domain reads EPEVTQTPSHQVTQMGQEVILRCVPISNHLYFYWYRQILGQKVEFLVSFYNNEISEKSEIFDDQFSVERPDGSNFTLKIRSTKLEDSAMYFCASSLVITSSYEQYFGPGTRLTVT.

The chain has TRBV20-1 and TRBJ2-5; D perhaps matches TRBD1 (5 bases). Germline lookup yields CDR1 DFQATT and CDR2 SNEGSKA (reference sequence). This CDR3 contains 12 residues. Trimming pared 4 bases from V and 4 bases from J, leaving 10 bases between. The DNA of the CDR3 is TGCAGTGCTAACCAGGGTGGAGAGACCCAGTACTTC. Protein: CSANQGGETQYF.

The sample holds a few counts of this clonotype. The chain links TRBV14 to TRBJ1-6, with D uncertain. Germline V lookup: CDR1 SGHDN, CDR2 FVKESK. This CDR3 is 16 amino acids long. V shed 0 bases and J shed 8 bases, with 14 bases lying between them. The CDR3 sequence: CASSQEDGRRYSPLHF. The CDR3 coding sequence is TGTGCCAGCAGCCAAGAAGATGGGAGGCGATATTCACCCCTCCACTTT.